These 3 T cell receptor beta chains were sequenced from one sample in a study of immune evolution from preneoplasia to lung adenocarcinoma. Using immunoSEQ multiplex PCR, the repertoire was profiled, and TCRdb retains in-frame clones only, with some absent. The data hold around 7,000 clones, with 74% observed a single time. The sample was FFPE atypical adenomatous hyperplasia tissue from the lung. Subset specified: atypical adenomatous hyperplasia (AAH), lung preneoplasia. These receptors all stem from a donor at least 70 years old with lung adenocarcinoma. Some clones in this sample may be carry-over from other donors' samples.

This chain links TRBV25-1 with TRBJ1-2; D unresolved. Germline V gene data show CDR1 as MGHDK and CDR2 as SYGVNS. The CDR3 totals 12 residues. V was cut by 5 bases and J by 4 bases, with 8 bases left in between. The DNA of the CDR3 is TGTGCCAGCAGTAACACACCCTATGGCTACACCTTC. The encoded protein is CASSNTPYGYTF.

The CDR3 protein is CASSLAPDSNSPLHF. The CDR3 region has the DNA TGTGCCAGCAGCTTGGCCCCCGACAGCAATTCACCCCTCCACTTT. The chain has TRBV5-4 and TRBJ1-6; TRBD1 is a possible D gene (5 bases). Germline values: CDR1 SGHNT, CDR2 YYREEE (reference sequence). The CDR3 is 15 residues long. V was pared by 0 bases and J by 7 bases, with 11 bases between.

The rearrangement joins TRBV6-5 to TRBJ1-1; D unclear. Germline V gene sequence: CDR1 MNHEY, CDR2 SVGAGI. This CDR3 has 11 amino acids. The V and J ends lost 6 bases and 5 bases respectively, with 7 bases between them. Here the CDR3 DNA reads TGTGCCAGCAGAGCCGAGACTGAAGCTTTCTTT. Its translation is CASRAETEAFF.